The TCR beta chain under discussion was sequenced for a study of T-cell memory formation after mild COVID-19. Study details: The two donors had largely donor-specific TCR clusters. Study findings and constraints: Whether day 37 second-wave clones are SARS-CoV-2-specific was not confirmed. Memory from before infection featured some responding clones, which suggests cross-reactive memory joined.

UMIs and sample barcodes were carried by the TCR alpha and TCR beta cDNA libraries that 5'RACE produced using constant-segment primers. TCRdb re-derived calls from the 5' RACE reads in MiXCR, one entry per CDR3 protein. The sample includes under 250,000 distinct CDR3 sequences, over 7.5% of them seen just once. This clonotype appeared a few times. Antigen unknown. This CDR3 contains 19 residues. Trimming removed 5 bases from V and 2 bases from J; junction bases left unmatched: 16. Looked up from germline, CDR1 is SGHTA and CDR2 is FQGNSA. The clonotype comes from a young man who had mild COVID-19 (a few samples of this study predate the infection). Cell type and time point are not known. The sample was PBMCs or a T cell subset sorted from them (not recorded which). This chain uses TRBV7-2 with TRBJ2-3; 10 bases are shared with TRBD2. CDR3 region: CASSTRASGGPPYTDTQYF. Written as DNA, the CDR3 is TGTGCCAGCAGCACCCGGGCTAGCGGGGGCCCCCCTTACACAGATACGCAGTATTTT.